The 15 T cell receptor beta chains below were found in one sample sequenced in a study of blood T cell repertoires in COVID-19. The table came from immunoSEQ multiplex PCR; TCRdb's copy has only in-frame clones and leaves some out. Among 97,000 or so clones, about 90% were seen once, and the ten largest hold 2% to 2.5%. Material: peripheral blood. All receptors come from a middle-aged man with active COVID-19.

The chain uses TRBV28 and TRBJ1-5; D call uncertain. The V and J ends lost 6 bases and 0 bases respectively, with 6 bases between them. Germline CDR1 is MDHEN and CDR2 is SYDVKM. This CDR3 contains 13 residues. The CDR3: CASRPYSNQPQHF. The CDR3 DNA reads TGTGCCAGCAGGCCCTATAGCAATCAGCCCCAGCATTTT.

The CDR3 reads CASSMGMTGNSGANVLTF. The CDR3 DNA reads as TGTGCCAGTAGTATGGGAATGACAGGCAACTCTGGGGCCAACGTCCTGACTTTC. This rearrangement joins TRBV19 to TRBJ2-6; D might be TRBD1 (6 bases). The germline V and J ends were trimmed by 3 bases and 0 bases, with 15 bases remaining between them. Germline CDR1 reads LNHDA; CDR2 reads SQIVND (reference sequence). This CDR3 is 18 amino acids long. Looking up the rest from reference TRBV19 and TRBJ2-6 gives the full variable domain: DGGITQSPKYLFRKEGQNVTLSCEQNLNHDAMYWYRQDPGQGLRLIYYSQIVNDFQKGDIAEGYSVSREKKESFPLTVTSAQKNPTAFYLCASSMGMTGNSGANVLTFGAGSRLTVL.

This CDR3 is CASLPLGGTEAFF. In DNA, the CDR3 is TGCGCCAGCCTACCGTTAGGGGGCACTGAAGCTTTCTTT. The V gene is TRBV4-1, the J gene TRBJ1-1; TRBD1 might be the D (6 bases). Germline assignment: CDR1 MGHRA and CDR2 YSYEKL. Trimming removed 8 bases at V and 4 bases at J, with 14 bases between. The CDR3 has 13 residues.

The chain uses TRBV12-5 and TRBJ2-2; TRBD2 is a possible D gene (6 bases). Trimming removed 0 bases at V and 7 bases at J, with 18 bases between. CDR3 length equals 17 residues. CDR1 is LGHNT and CDR2 is FRNRAP in the germline V gene. CDR3 nucleotides: TGTGCTAGTGGTTTGGTACTCTCCGGGGGATGGGACGGGGAGCTGTTTTTT. It specifies CASGLVLSGGWDGELFF. The full variable domain, completed using reference TRBV12-5 and TRBJ2-2, is DARVTQTPRHKVTEMGQEVTMRCQPILGHNTVFWYRQTMMQGLELLAYFRNRAPLDDSGMPKDRFSAEMPDATLATLKIQPSEPRDSAVYFCASGLVLSGGWDGELFFGEGSRLTVL.

The chain has TRBV5-1 and TRBJ2-3; TRBD2 might be the D (6 bases). The V and J ends lost 4 bases and 0 bases respectively, with 15 bases between them. Germline lookup yields CDR1 SGHRS and CDR2 YFSETQ. This CDR3 spans 16 amino acids. This chain's CDR3 is CASSTGLSRSTDTQYF. The CDR3 DNA reads as TGCGCCAGCAGCACGGGACTTTCCCGAAGCACAGATACGCAGTATTTT.

J is TRBJ1-3 and V is TRBV6-6; the D is unclear. Looked up from germline, CDR1 is MNHNY and CDR2 is SVGAGI (reference sequence). V was shortened by 7 bases and J by 1 base, with 11 bases between the two germline ends. The CDR3 has 14 residues. CDR3 amino acids: CASNQEGSGNTIYF. The CDR3 DNA reads TGTGCCAGCAATCAGGAGGGATCTGGAAACACCATATATTTT.

This clone was counted between two and nine times. The chain has TRBV27 and TRBJ1-1; 8 bases fit TRBD1. From germline, CDR1 is MNHEY and CDR2 SMNVEV (reference sequence). The V gene end was trimmed by 4 bases and the J gene end by 10 bases; junction bases not matched to a gene: 5. This CDR3 comprises 12 residues. The CDR3 coding sequence is TGTGCCAGCAGTTCGACAGGGGAGGGAGCTTTCTTT. The encoded protein is CASSSTGEGAFF.

The chain joins TRBV18 to TRBJ1-1; 7 nucleotides agree with TRBD1. Germline CDR1 and CDR2: KGHSH and LQKENI. With 6 bases clipped from V and 0 bases from J, the junction kept 10 bases outside the gene matches. The CDR3 has 16 amino acids. The CDR3 bases are TGTGCCAGCTCCCCGGTTTCCGGGACAGTGAACACTGAAGCTTTCTTT. Its protein is CASSPVSGTVNTEAFF.

This rearrangement joins TRBV7-9 to TRBJ2-4; D remains ambiguous. The CDR3 has 12 residues. Germline CDR1 and CDR2: SEHNR and FQNEAQ (reference sequence). The V gene lost 2 bases and the J gene lost 11 bases, with 10 bases spanning the gap. As DNA, the CDR3 is TGTGCCAGCAGCTTAAATAGAGGTGTTCAGTACTTC. Translating it yields CASSLNRGVQYF.

V usage is TRBV2 and J usage is TRBJ2-5; the match to TRBD2 covers 7 bases. Germline trimming cut 7 bases from V and 5 bases from J; bases unmatched to any gene: 16. This CDR3 has 16 amino acids. The germline CDR1 and CDR2 sequences are SNHLY and FYNNEI. This CDR3 reads CASTEHRSGARETQYF. The CDR3 DNA is TGTGCCAGCACTGAGCACCGCAGCGGGGCCAGGGAGACCCAGTACTTC.

This chain links TRBV18 with TRBJ1-1; no clear D. This CDR3 is built from 14 residues. The germline V gene has CDR1 KGHSH and CDR2 LQKENI. Trimming shortened V by 0 bases and J by 4 bases, and 9 bases separated the two germline ends. The DNA of the CDR3 is TGTGCCAGCTCACCACCGGGGAGAGGCACTGAAGCTTTCTTT. Translating gives CASSPPGRGTEAFF.

The chain recombines TRBV4-2 with TRBJ1-4; TRBD1 might be the D (5 bases). There are 15 residues in the CDR3. Deletions cut 3 bases from V and 8 bases from J, with 16 bases between. The germline CDR1 and CDR2 sequences are LGHNA and YNFKEQ. DNA of the CDR3: TGTGCCAGCAGCCAGCCTCTGGGGGGGGAGGAAAAACTGTTTTTT. Its protein product is CASSQPLGGEEKLFF.

The rearrangement joins TRBV7-8 to TRBJ2-7, with TRBD1 matching over 7 bases. Trimming cost V 6 bases and J 3 bases; bases outside gene matches: 14. Germline CDR1 SGHVS, CDR2 FQNEAQ. The CDR3 runs 16 residues. CDR3 protein: CASRIHQAGQVYEQYF. CDR3 nucleotide sequence: TGTGCCAGCAGGATACACCAAGCCGGACAGGTCTACGAGCAGTACTTC.

V and J are TRBV5-6 and TRBJ1-5; tentative D call: TRBD1 (5 bases). V lost 0 bases, J lost 3 bases, and 10 bases lay in between. Germline V gene sequence: CDR1 SGHDT, CDR2 YYEEEE. The CDR3 consists of 15 residues. CDR3 loop: CASSLGQYFNQPQHF. Written as DNA, the CDR3 is TGTGCCAGCAGCTTGGGACAGTATTTCAATCAGCCCCAGCATTTT. Full variable domain (missing parts from reference TRBV5-6 and TRBJ1-5): DAGVTQSPTHLIKTRGQQVTLRCSPKSGHDTVSWYQQALGQGPQFIFQYYEEEERQRGNFPDRFSGHQFPNYSSELNVNALLLGDSALYLCASSLGQYFNQPQHFGDGTRLSIL.

As regards this clone: No DNA is shown, since the ends of the CDR3 on it are uncertain; the CDR3 is the one TCRdb lists. The chain employs TRBV9 and TRBJ1-1; the tabulated D call, TRBD1, remains unverified against the DNA. From its first to its last residue, the CDR3 has 13 amino acids. Germline CDR1 and CDR2: SGDLS and YYNGEE. The CDR3 loop is CASSVAPGSKPFF.